Listed below are T cell receptor beta chains from one sample, sequenced in a study of OX40 agonist ivuxolimab in advanced cancers. Sequencing was performed with immunoSEQ multiplex PCR; in TCRdb, only in-frame clones are kept and a portion is missing. This table holds more than 30,000 clones, over 85% found once. The starting material was CD4+ or CD8+ T cells sorted from blood, obtained in a trial of the OX40 agonist ivuxolimab. The receptors were gathered from an adult with an advanced solid tumor such as melanoma, head and neck, liver or kidney cancer. Both conserved end residues are trimmed from each CDR3. The order of the fields is V gene, clone size, CDR3 protein. Clone size is shown for a subset of rows, as once, few, many or a class of expanded clone.

TRBV10-2 NA ASSESTITGGPTDTQY
TRBV29-1 NA SVQAGGKTQY
TRBV10-3 NA AISAMGGQGPYEQY
TRBV30 NA AWSVGLGTNQPQH
TRBV28 NA ASSLRGTVNTEAF
TRBV30 NA AWSGGEGYGYT
TRBV7-6 NA ASSLNEGSPLH
TRBV10-3 once AISEFQGGNTEAF
TRBV10-1 few ASSESLGGEQY
TRBV9 NA ASSSSGTYYGYT
TRBV23-1 NA ASSQYPRTSGNEQY
TRBV30 NA AWSVGLAGVNEQF
TRBV5-1 NA ASSLVRSNTGELF
TRBV10-3 NA AIRWTGGSMNTEAF
TRBV30 NA AWSDVGQDNEQF
TRBV2 NA ASSVADRANGYT
TRBV5-1 NA ASSQGGLAKINEQF
TRBV5-1 NA ASSLEGSRSLEEQY